This T cell receptor beta chain originates from a study of blood T cell repertoires in COVID-19. Study details: The United States, Italy and Spain provided the acute and convalescent COVID-19 samples.

The data were produced by immunoSEQ multiplex PCR, yet TCRdb's version contains in-frame clones alone and is incomplete. Among roughly 150,000 clones listed, 65% to 85% were seen once. This CDR3 spans 14 amino acids. Germline CDR1 reads MNHEY; CDR2 reads SVGAGI. After removal of 6 bases from V and 1 base from J, the junction contained 3 bases not matched to a gene. The specimen sequenced was peripheral blood. The TCR sequence derives from a man in his 70s with active or convalescent COVID-19. The genes are TRBV6-5 and TRBJ2-3; 8 nucleotides align to TRBD2. CDR3 in amino acids: CASSLSGGTDTQYF. CDR3 in DNA: TGTGCCAGCAGCCTTAGCGGGGGCACAGATACGCAGTATTTT.